This section outlines one TCR beta chain sequence together with its context. This record comes from a study of blood T cell repertoires in COVID-19. About the study: The United States, Italy and Spain provided the acute and convalescent COVID-19 samples.

TCRdb keeps only in-frame clones here, not all; method: immunoSEQ multiplex PCR. The table includes roughly 60,000 clones, 81% detected once. Germline CDR1 and CDR2: MNHEY and SVGAGI. The ends lost 6 bases at V and 1 base at J; junction bases unmatched: 7. The CDR3 covers 15 residues. Sequencing input: peripheral blood. This sequence was found in a man aged 80 or over with acute or convalescent COVID-19. This rearrangement joins TRBV6-5 to TRBJ2-7, with 9 bases that match TRBD1. CDR3: CASSRTGTGSYEQYF. Written as DNA, the CDR3 is TGTGCCAGCAGCCGTACCGGGACAGGGTCCTACGAGCAGTACTTC.